The rows below give T cell receptor beta chains drawn from one sample of a study of glioma-infiltrating T cells after dendritic cell vaccination. Profiling relied on immunoSEQ multiplex PCR, and the TCRdb table lists in-frame clones only, not all of them. The repertoire holds about 190 clones, with around 85% as singletons. The sample was tumor tissue, taken before dendritic cell vaccination. All receptors come from a human donor with glioblastoma. Each CDR3 is given with its conserved first and last residue. D genes are given only for firm matches. Clone size is shown for a subset of rows, as once, few, many or a class of expanded clone.

-	TRBV19	-	TRBJ1-1	CASSSAAGGTEAFF	TGTGCCAGTAGTTCAGCTGCGGGTGGCACTGAAGCTTTCTTT
TRBD1	TRBV30	-	TRBJ2-7	CAWSRTGADEQYF	TGTGCCTGGAGCCGAACAGGGGCGGACGAGCAGTACTTC
-	TRBV7-7	-	TRBJ2-6	CASSLDTKCHKSRANVLTF	TGTGCCAGCAGCCTTGATACTAAGTGCCACAAAAGTCGGGCCAACGTCCTGACTTTC
-	TRBV30	once	TRBJ2-7	CAWAQGEQYF	TGTGCCTGGGCGCAGGGCGAGCAGTACTTC
TRBD1	TRBV2	-	TRBJ1-2	CASSDVTGAAIEGYTF	TGTGCCAGCAGTGACGTCACAGGGGCCGCCATTGAGGGCTACACCTTC
-	TRBV6-5	-	TRBJ1-2	CASSSPGGSVYGYTF	TGTGCCAGCAGTTCTCCGGGAGGGTCGGTCTATGGCTACACCTTC
-	TRBV6-5	-	TRBJ2-7	CASSYSAGVSYEQYF	TGTGCCAGCAGTTACTCGGCAGGGGTGTCCTACGAGCAGTACTTC
TRBD1	TRBV5-1	-	TRBJ1-1	CASSFSGQGATEAFF	TGCGCCAGCAGCTTTTCGGGACAGGGGGCCACTGAAGCTTTCTTT
TRBD2	TRBV9	-	TRBJ2-3	CASRSGRESTDTQYF	TGTGCCAGCAGGTCGGGGCGGGAGAGCACAGATACGCAGTATTTT
-	TRBV2	-	TRBJ1-5	CASNDGREGQPQHF	TGTGCCAGCAACGACGGCAGGGAAGGACAGCCCCAGCATTTT
-	TRBV10-3	-	TRBJ2-3	CAISEGASNTDTQYF	TGTGCCATCAGTGAAGGGGCAAGCAACACAGATACGCAGTATTTT
TRBD2	TRBV2	-	TRBJ2-1	CASRERGALFSSYNEQFF	TGTGCCAGCAGGGAGCGGGGGGCCTTATTCAGCTCCTACAATGAGCAGTTCTTC
TRBD2	TRBV6-5	hyperexpanded	TRBJ2-7	CASRSELAGNYEQYF	TGTGCCAGCAGATCCGAACTAGCGGGGAACTACGAGCAGTACTTC
-	TRBV7-6	-	TRBJ2-5	CASSRPESETQYF	TGTGCCAGCAGCCGACCGGAGTCAGAGACCCAGTACTTC
-	TRBV5-6	-	TRBJ2-4	CASSPGQLELAKNIQYF	TGTGCCAGCAGCCCTGGACAGTTGGAACTAGCCAAAAACATTCAGTACTTC
-	TRBV4-2	-	TRBJ2-7	CASSQDPSGADYEQYF	TGTGCCAGCAGCCAAGACCCCTCAGGGGCAGACTACGAGCAGTACTTC
TRBD2	TRBV19	-	TRBJ2-7	CASSIGLAGASYEQYF	TGTGCCAGTAGTATCGGCTTAGCGGGGGCCTCCTACGAGCAGTACTTC
TRBD2	TRBV28	-	TRBJ2-3	CASSPGLAGMADTQYF	TGTGCCAGCAGTCCCGGGTTAGCGGGAATGGCAGATACGCAGTATTTT
-	TRBV25-1	-	TRBJ2-5	CASSGTEETQYF	TGTGCCAGCAGTGGGACAGAAGAGACCCAGTACTTC
-	TRBV7-2	-	TRBJ2-3	CASRASGTDTQYF	TGTGCCAGCAGGGCTAGCGGCACAGATACGCAGTATTTT
-	TRBV7-2	-	TRBJ2-3	CASSLVNRGGDTQYF	TGTGCCAGCAGCTTGGTGAATAGGGGCGGAGATACGCAGTATTTT
TRBD1	TRBV29-1	-	TRBJ2-7	CSAILFGTVDGYEQYF	TGCAGCGCTATACTCTTCGGGACAGTCGATGGCTACGAGCAGTACTTC
TRBD1	TRBV2	-	TRBJ2-7	CAGTLDRGTDEQYF	TGTGCCGGCACGTTGGACAGGGGTACTGACGAGCAGTACTTC
TRBD1	TRBV11-2	-	TRBJ2-2	CASSSTGVVTGELFF	TGTGCCAGCAGCTCGACAGGGGTGGTCACCGGGGAGCTGTTTTTT
TRBD1	TRBV27	-	TRBJ1-4	CASRPTDRGVTNEKLFF	TGTGCCAGCAGGCCAACCGACAGGGGGGTGACTAATGAAAAACTGTTTTTT
-	TRBV18	-	TRBJ2-1	CASSPLLSGTNEQFF	TGTGCCAGCTCACCATTGTTGTCTGGGACAAATGAGCAGTTCTTC
TRBD1	TRBV7-8	once	TRBJ1-1	CASSLGSSPGQGASTEAFF	TGTGCCAGCAGCTTAGGGTCCTCACCGGGACAGGGGGCATCCACTGAAGCTTTCTTT
TRBD1	TRBV7-9	few	TRBJ1-1	CASSPRIWDSEAFF	TGTGCCAGCAGCCCGAGGATCTGGGACAGCGAAGCTTTCTTT
-	TRBV7-9	-	TRBJ1-2	CASSLAADGDGYTF	TGTGCCAGCAGCTTAGCAGCGGATGGTGATGGCTACACCTTC
-	TRBV6-1	once	TRBJ1-5	CASSEAPARGKPQHF	TGTGCCAGCAGTGAAGCGCCCGCCAGGGGCAAGCCCCAGCATTTT
-	TRBV9	-	TRBJ1-3	CASSVATRDTSSGNTIYF	TGTGCCAGCAGCGTAGCTACGAGGGACACCAGCTCTGGAAACACCATATATTTT
TRBD1	TRBV7-9	-	TRBJ2-7	CASSSIGRDRGSPYEQYF	TGTGCCAGCAGCTCTATAGGAAGGGACAGGGGAAGTCCCTACGAGCAGTACTTC
-	TRBV7-2	-	TRBJ1-2	CASSSGAGEGYTF	TGTGCCAGCAGCTCAGGAGCAGGGGAGGGCTACACCTTC
-	TRBV4-3	-	TRBJ2-7	CASSQDRDISSYEQYF	TGCGCCAGCAGCCAAGACCGGGACATTAGCTCCTACGAGCAGTACTTC
TRBD2	TRBV19	-	TRBJ2-3	CASSEPGLATDTQYF	TGTGCCAGTAGTGAGCCGGGACTAGCAACAGATACGCAGTATTTT
-	TRBV1	-	TRBJ2-6	CTSSTRRLSQSRANVLTF	TGCACCAGCAGCACGCGGCGTTTGTCACAAAGTCGGGCCAACGTCCTGACTTTC
-	TRBV2	-	TRBJ1-4	CASMPREGEKLFF	TGTGCCAGCATGCCCAGGGAGGGTGAAAAACTGTTTTTT
TRBD1	TRBV18	-	TRBJ1-1	CASSPNQGENTEAFF	TGTGCCAGCTCACCAAACCAGGGGGAAAACACTGAAGCTTTCTTT
-	TRBV10-3	-	TRBJ1-3	CAISASISISGNTIYF	TGTGCCATCAGTGCGTCTATTTCTATCTCTGGAAACACCATATATTTT
TRBD2	TRBV5-1	-	TRBJ2-7	CASSSTSGLGVSQYF	TGCGCCAGCAGCTCGACTAGCGGTCTGGGGGTATCGCAGTACTTC
-	TRBV7-9	-	TRBJ1-1	CASSFFGGEAFF	TGTGCCAGCAGCTTTTTCGGCGGAGAAGCTTTCTTT
-	TRBV4-1	-	TRBJ2-1	CASSQDPGVGEQFF	TGCGCCAGCAGCCAAGATCCCGGGGTTGGTGAGCAGTTCTTC
-	TRBV7-9	-	TRBJ1-1	CASSLGGEAFF	TGTGCCAGCAGCTTAGGCGGTGAAGCTTTCTTT
-	TRBV7-2	-	TRBJ2-1	CASSLGGAGATGDEQFF	TGTGCCAGCAGCTTAGGTGGGGCGGGGGCAACGGGGGATGAGCAGTTCTTC
TRBD2	TRBV5-1	-	TRBJ2-1	CASSSTSGGLYNEQFF	TGCGCCAGCAGCTCCACTAGCGGGGGCCTCTACAATGAGCAGTTCTTC
TRBD1	TRBV15	-	TRBJ1-6	CATSRDERQGGSPLHF	TGTGCCACCAGCAGAGATGAGAGACAGGGGGGATCACCCCTCCACTTT
-	TRBV5-8	-	TRBJ1-5	CASSYILGVYSNQPQHF	TGTGCCAGCAGCTACATATTGGGAGTCTATAGCAATCAGCCCCAGCATTTT
-	TRBV29-1	once	TRBJ2-6	CSVTGGANVLTF	TGCAGCGTAACAGGTGGGGCCAACGTCCTGACTTTC
TRBD1	TRBV27	once	TRBJ2-2	CASSQTGIAGELFF	TGTGCCAGCAGCCAGACAGGGATCGCCGGGGAGCTGTTTTTT
-	TRBV7-8	-	TRBJ2-3	CASSLGASTDTQYF	TGTGCCAGCAGCCTAGGGGCCTCCACAGATACGCAGTATTTT